These 8 T cell receptor beta chains were all obtained from the same sample, sequenced in a study of blood T cell repertoires in COVID-19. TCRdb keeps only in-frame clones here, not all; method: immunoSEQ multiplex PCR. Among tens of thousands of clones listed, about 90% were seen once. The sequencing sample was made of peripheral blood. The receptors shown here come from a man in his forties or fifties with active COVID-19.

The chain links TRBV7-2 to TRBJ2-3; 9 nucleotides match TRBD2. The CDR3 runs 17 residues. Per germline, CDR1 SGHTA and CDR2 FQGNSA. Losses at the gene ends were 5 bases for V and 0 bases for J; bases not matched to a gene: 9. CDR3 amino acids: CASSLSGGPGSTDTQYF. In DNA form, the CDR3 reads TGTGCCAGCAGCCTTAGCGGGGGCCCCGGTAGCACAGATACGCAGTATTTT.

The chain joins TRBV14 to TRBJ1-2; D is unresolved. There are 15 residues in the CDR3. Germline V CDR1 and CDR2: SGHDN, FVKESK. Trimming stripped 2 bases from V and 4 bases from J, with 14 bases between. The CDR3 sequence is CASSQSGYWAYGYTF. As DNA, the CDR3 is TGTGCCAGCAGCCAATCGGGGTATTGGGCCTATGGCTACACCTTC.

The gene calls are TRBV18 and TRBJ1-2; 10 bases line up with TRBD1. Losses at the gene ends were 3 bases for V and 5 bases for J; bases not matched to a gene: 6. CDR1 is KGHSH and CDR2 is LQKENI in the germline V gene. CDR3 length equals 15 residues. The CDR3 DNA follows: TGTGCCAGCTCACCTTCACCGGGACAGGGGTATGGCTACACCTTC. Its translation is CASSPSPGQGYGYTF.

V gene TRBV5-8 combines with J gene TRBJ1-5; unclear D gene. This CDR3 spans 15 amino acids. V shed 0 bases and J shed 1 base, with 8 bases lying between them. CDR1 and CDR2 from the germline V gene are SGHTS and YDEGEE. The CDR3 protein is CASSLGGGSNQPQHF. CDR3 sequence (DNA): TGTGCCAGCAGCTTGGGAGGCGGGAGCAATCAGCCCCAGCATTTT.

The chain recombines TRBV19 with TRBJ1-4, with D possibly being TRBD1 (6 bases). This CDR3 spans 15 amino acids. Per the germline V gene, CDR1 is LNHDA and CDR2 is SQIVND (reference sequence). Between the trimmed V and J ends, which lost 5 bases and 8 bases, there was a span of 18 bases. CDR3 loop: CASSSRTVSGEKLFF. DNA for the CDR3: TGTGCCAGTAGTTCTCGGACAGTCTCGGGGGAAAAACTGTTTTTT.

This rearrangement joins TRBV2 to TRBJ2-3; 13 nucleotides align to TRBD2. The CDR3 covers 17 residues. Trimming cost V 7 bases and J 5 bases; bases outside gene matches: 12. The germline V gene encodes CDR1 SNHLY and CDR2 FYNNEI. CDR3 sequence reads: CASNVPGLAGFGDTQYF. The CDR3 nucleotides read TGTGCCAGCAACGTGCCGGGACTAGCGGGGTTTGGAGATACGCAGTATTTT.

V gene TRBV9 combines with J gene TRBJ2-7, with TRBD2 as a possible D gene (5 bases). CDR1 and CDR2 from the germline V gene are SGDLS and YYNGEE. V lost 0 bases and J lost 3, with 7 bases in between. The CDR3 is 13 residues long. CDR3 sequence (DNA): TGTGCCAGCAGCGTAGATAGCGACTACGAGCAGTACTTC. This translates into CASSVDSDYEQYF.

This chain connects TRBV5-6 to TRBJ1-1, with a weak D call TRBD1 (5 bases). The CDR3 contains 14 residues. Germline CDR1 and CDR2: SGHDT and YYEEEE. Trimming removed 4 bases from V and 1 base from J, with 11 bases in between. CDR3 nucleotides: TGTGCCAGCAGCATAGGGGAGGCGAACACTGAAGCTTTCTTT. Residues: CASSIGEANTEAFF.